The rows below give T cell receptor beta chains drawn from one sample of a study of T cell changes during pregnancy in multiple sclerosis. Method: immunoSEQ multiplex PCR; TCRdb's copy keeps in-frame clones and lacks some. The sample has just under 95,000 clones, around 94% seen once. Material: peripheral blood, obtained in the first trimester of pregnancy. These receptors all stem from a female donor with multiple sclerosis, enrolled in a pregnancy study. Each CDR3 is given with its conserved first and last residue. The order of the fields is clone size, J gene, V gene, D gene, CDR3 protein, CDR3 DNA. The D gene is left open where the match is weak. Where a row states a size, it is once, few, many or the class of an expanded clone; other rows omit it.

few,TRBJ2-2,TRBV6-5,TRBD1,CASSYGDRHTGELFF,TGTGCCAGCAGTTACGGGGACAGACATACCGGGGAGCTGTTTTTT
once,TRBJ1-4,TRBV18,NA,CASSQTGQGLNEKLFF,TGTGCCAGCTCACAAACCGGACAAGGCCTTAATGAAAAACTGTTTTTT
NA,TRBJ2-3,TRBV19,TRBD1,CASSREHGTVATDTQYF,TGTGCCAGTAGCCGAGAGCACGGGACAGTAGCGACAGATACGCAGTATTTT
NA,TRBJ2-6,TRBV5-4,NA,CASSPIPRGANVLTF,TGTGCCAGCAGCCCCATTCCTCGGGGGGCCAACGTCCTGACTTTC
NA,TRBJ2-3,TRBV9,NA,CASSVVGSDTQYF,TGTGCCAGCAGCGTAGTCGGGAGTGATACGCAGTATTTT
NA,TRBJ2-5,TRBV7-7,TRBD2,CASSSSGATQETQYF,TGTGCTAGCAGTTCAAGCGGGGCAACACAAGAGACCCAGTACTTC
once,TRBJ1-5,TRBV7-2,TRBD1,CASSPGQGAFQPQHF,TGTGCCAGCAGTCCAGGACAGGGGGCTTTTCAGCCCCAGCATTTT
once,TRBJ1-4,TRBV28,NA,CASRPQEEHEKLFF,TGTGCCAGCAGACCCCAGGAGGAGCATGAAAAACTGTTTTTT
NA,TRBJ2-1,TRBV7-2,NA,CASSRRVGGNEQFF,TGTGCCAGCAGCCGCCGGGTAGGGGGCAATGAGCAGTTCTTC
NA,TRBJ2-7,TRBV6-1,TRBD1,CASSLDRDEQYF,TGTGCCAGCAGCTTGGACAGGGACGAGCAGTACTTC
NA,TRBJ2-1,TRBV7-3,NA,CASSFSGGTGYEQFF,TGTGCCAGCAGCTTTAGCGGCGGGACGGGCTATGAGCAGTTCTTC
NA,TRBJ2-1,TRBV29-1,TRBD1,CSADRVNEQFF,TGCAGCGCGGACAGGGTCAATGAGCAGTTCTTC
NA,TRBJ1-4,TRBV19,NA,CASSIDLGTMNEKLFF,TGTGCCAGTAGTATAGATCTCGGGACAATGAATGAAAAACTGTTTTTT
once,TRBJ2-7,TRBV28,TRBD2,CASSPETSGRREQYF,TGTGCCAGCAGCCCAGAGACTAGCGGGAGGCGCGAGCAGTACTTC
once,TRBJ2-7,TRBV14,NA,CASSPGEGPYEQYF,TGTGCCAGCAGCCCGGGAGAAGGTCCCTACGAGCAGTACTTC
NA,TRBJ1-3,TRBV7-6,NA,CASSLVGAGSGNTIYF,TGTGCCAGCAGCTTAGTTGGTGCAGGCTCTGGAAACACCATATATTTT
NA,TRBJ2-3,TRBV19,NA,CASRTTGTRGADTQYF,TGTGCCAGTAGGACAACCGGGACTCGAGGGGCAGATACGCAGTATTTT
NA,TRBJ1-1,TRBV19,NA,CASSMAGSNTEAFF,TGTGCCAGTAGTATGGCGGGATCGAACACTGAAGCTTTCTTT
NA,TRBJ2-3,TRBV5-1,NA,CASRRTGIDTQYF,TGCGCCAGCAGAAGAACAGGGATAGATACGCAGTATTTT
NA,TRBJ2-1,TRBV6-5,NA,CASRGAGGLYNEQFF,TGTGCCAGCAGAGGTGCGGGCGGGCTCTACAATGAGCAGTTCTTC
NA,TRBJ2-4,TRBV23-1,NA,CASSCERGNIQYF,TGCGCCAGCAGTTGTGAAAGGGGAAACATTCAGTACTTC
NA,TRBJ2-7,TRBV7-9,TRBD2,CASSWRVAGKPEQYF,TGTGCCAGCAGCTGGAGGGTAGCGGGAAAGCCCGAGCAGTACTTC
NA,TRBJ2-3,TRBV7-8,TRBD2,CASSLSGIRDTQYF,TGTGCCAGCAGCTTGAGCGGGATTCGTGATACGCAGTATTTT
NA,TRBJ2-1,TRBV6-1,TRBD2,CASALAATYNEQFF,TGTGCCAGCGCACTAGCGGCGACCTACAATGAGCAGTTCTTC
NA,TRBJ1-1,TRBV6-6,NA,CASSLMTGDNTEAFF,TGTGCCAGCAGTTTAATGACAGGAGATAACACTGAAGCTTTCTTT
NA,TRBJ2-3,TRBV5-4,NA,CASSFSASGTDTQYF,TGTGCCAGCAGCTTTAGTGCTAGCGGCACAGATACGCAGTATTTT
NA,TRBJ2-7,TRBV10-3,TRBD1,CAISDTAGTGTYEQYF,TGTGCCATCAGTGACACTGCCGGGACAGGGACCTACGAGCAGTACTTC
NA,TRBJ1-1,TRBV27,NA,CASSLSSVVNTEAFF,TGTGCCAGCAGTTTATCGAGTGTGGTGAACACTGAAGCTTTCTTT
NA,TRBJ2-7,TRBV9,TRBD2,CASSVVAGGGYEQYF,TGTGCCAGCAGCGTCGTAGCGGGAGGGGGCTACGAGCAGTACTTC
NA,TRBJ2-7,TRBV5-4,TRBD2,CASSGGTSGRQSYEQYF,TGTGCCAGCAGCGGCGGGACTAGCGGGAGACAGTCCTACGAGCAGTACTTC